This T cell receptor beta chain was profiled in a study of cytomegalovirus exposure and HLA in healthy donors. The study's findings and limits: Listed as cytomegalovirus-associated were over 150 TCR beta chains.

The PCR contained 60 Vbeta and 13 Jbeta primers. Assay used: immunoSEQ multiplex PCR; TCRdb lists only in-frame clones, some missing. This table has 140,000 or so clones, 70% to 90% appearing once. Trimming took 3 bases from V and 3 from J, leaving 15 bases between them. From germline, CDR1 is SEHNR and CDR2 FQNEAQ (reference sequence). This CDR3 region has 17 residues. This clone turned up a few times. The antigen is unknown. Material for sequencing was PBMCs. The clonotype comes from a woman in her thirties or forties in good health and CMV-seropositive. This sequence joins TRBV7-9 and TRBJ2-6; D remains unclear. CDR3 residues: CASSLAATLDGANVLTF. The DNA for the CDR3 is TGTGCCAGCAGCTTGGCTGCCACTCTAGATGGGGCCAACGTCCTGACTTTC.